This TCR beta chain originates from a study of blood T cell repertoires in COVID-19. Using immunoSEQ multiplex PCR, the repertoire was profiled, and TCRdb retains in-frame clones only, with some absent. Of approximately 330,000 clones in the sample, around 90% were seen once. This clone occurred a few times. The CDR3 runs 17 residues. J was trimmed by 3 bases and V by 6 bases; bases with no gene match: 9. Germline V gene sequence: CDR1 MNHNY, CDR2 SVGAGI (reference sequence). The receptor was isolated from a man younger than 40 with COVID-19, enrolled during active disease. The V and J genes are TRBV6-6 and TRBJ2-2, with 11 positions matching TRBD2. The sequenced material came from peripheral blood. CDR3 protein: CASRRLSGGAHTGELFF. The CDR3 region has the DNA TGTGCCAGCAGACGACTTAGCGGGGGGGCCCACACCGGGGAGCTGTTTTTT.